The text below deals with one TCR beta chain. Antigen specificity is unknown. This sample is part of a study of cytomegalovirus exposure and HLA in healthy donors. Whole-study results and caveats: What TCR beta sequences reportedly achieved was accurate prediction of HLA-A and HLA-B alleles in most subjects.

V shed 3 bases and J shed 4 bases, with 12 bases lying between them. Germline V CDR1 and CDR2: SGHTA, FQGNSA. The CDR3 is 14 amino acids. The PCR had 60 Vbeta and 13 Jbeta primers. Produced via immunoSEQ multiplex PCR; TCRdb's table is partial and in-frame only. Seen here are approximately 150,000 clones, 73% observed once, and the top ten hold 1.5% to 2%. J is TRBJ2-5 and V is TRBV7-2, with D maybe TRBD1 (6 bases). This clonotype was obtained from a woman aged 18-29 years in good health and CMV-seronegative. Sequenced: PBMCs. The CDR3 is CASSLAGEGETQYF. The CDR3, as DNA: TGTGCCAGCAGCTTGGCAGGGGAAGGAGAGACCCAGTACTTC.